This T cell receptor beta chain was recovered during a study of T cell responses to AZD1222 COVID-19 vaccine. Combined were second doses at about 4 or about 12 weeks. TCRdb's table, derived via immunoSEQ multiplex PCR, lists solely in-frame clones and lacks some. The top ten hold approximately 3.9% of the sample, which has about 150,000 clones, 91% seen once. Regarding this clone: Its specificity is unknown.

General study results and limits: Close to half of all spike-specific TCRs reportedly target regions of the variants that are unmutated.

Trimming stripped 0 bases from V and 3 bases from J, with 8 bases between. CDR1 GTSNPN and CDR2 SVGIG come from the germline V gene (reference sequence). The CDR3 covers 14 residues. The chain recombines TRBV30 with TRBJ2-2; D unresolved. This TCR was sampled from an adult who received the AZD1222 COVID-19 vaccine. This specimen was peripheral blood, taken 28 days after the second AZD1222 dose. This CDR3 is CAWSVLQHTGELFF. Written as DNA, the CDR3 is TGTGCCTGGAGTGTACTACAGCACACCGGGGAGCTGTTTTTT. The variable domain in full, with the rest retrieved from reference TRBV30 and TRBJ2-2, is SQTIHQWPATLVQPVGSPLSLECTVEGTSNPNLYWYRQAAGRGLQLLFYSVGIGQISSEVPQNLSASRPQDRQFILSSKKLLLSDSGFYLCAWSVLQHTGELFFGEGSRLTVL.